The clone carrying this T cell receptor (beta chain) occurred many times. V was shortened by 3 bases and J by 4 bases, with 4 bases between the two germline ends. Germline assignment: CDR1 MNHNS and CDR2 SASEGT. The CDR3 is 13 amino acids. The data stem from a study of T-cell reconstitution after alpha-beta-depleted transplantation in children. It was with unique molecular identifiers that the TCRbeta library was prepared. TCRdb re-derived calls from the PCR reads in MiXCR, one entry per CDR3 protein. The top ten hold 1.1% of the sample, which has some 640,000 distinct CDR3 sequences, approximately 15% seen once.

Sequences were derived from PBMCs from the stem cell graft donor, sampled from the stem cell graft. The receptor was derived from a human donor who donated a stem cell graft to a child with acute myeloid leukemia. The chain joins TRBV6-1 to TRBJ1-6; no reliable D call. This chain's CDR3 is CASSDVYNSPLHF. The CDR3 nucleotides read TGTGCCAGCAGTGATGTTTATAATTCACCCCTCCACTTT.